A selection of T cell receptor beta chains follows, all from one sample in a study of blood T cell repertoires in COVID-19. Sequencing was performed with immunoSEQ multiplex PCR; in TCRdb, only in-frame clones are kept and a portion is missing. The sample contains fewer than 85,000 clones, around 70% of which appear only once. Sequenced material: peripheral blood. Source of these receptors: a man in his 60s with acute or convalescent COVID-19. Both conserved end residues are part of each CDR3.

TRBV3-1/TRBV3-2	CASSLTGVQETQYF
TRBV2	CASSERRFTGELFF
TRBV12-3/TRBV12-4	CASSNRDREQYF
TRBV5-1	CASSPTSGGGTDTQYF
TRBV3-1/TRBV3-2	CASSSIRTGGGTNEKLFF
TRBV5-1	CASSLTQTSVTDTQYF
TRBV5-1	CASSARTSGLYEQYF
TRBV15	CATSRDRGSGGYTF
TRBV2	CASSYRTSGRTDTQYF
TRBV30	CAWSVLAGVGGEQFF
TRBV10-3	CAISEPRDRGTGELFF
TRBV14	CASSPDSNTEAFF
TRBV9	CASSVDTIQTGELFF
TRBV7-2	CASSPLTGLSYNEQFF
TRBV7-3	CASSLKVAGIYEQYF
TRBV19	CASSILHDRQETQYF
TRBV29-1	CSVDRGPDTQYF